Reported below is one TCR beta chain. Its antigen is unknown. The sample comes from a study of OX40 agonist ivuxolimab in advanced cancers. As for the study in general: Of the participants, 40% had some prior anti-PD-1, anti-PD-L1 or anti-CTLA-4 therapy, which was allowed. Three dose-escalation patients had partial responses: one with hepatocellular carcinoma and two with cutaneous melanoma.

With 3 bases clipped from V and 4 bases from J, the junction kept 6 bases outside the gene matches. The CDR3 consists of 16 residues. Germline lookup yields CDR1 SGDLS and CDR2 YYNGEE. The assay was immunoSEQ multiplex PCR, and TCRdb's table has in-frame clones only and misses some. Found here are approximately 20,000 clones, about nine tenths of them singletons; the top ten hold approximately 16%. Study-wide findings and caveats: The study found that CD8+ T cells averaged more expanded clones than CD4+. In the 0.1 to 3.0 mg/kg range, CD4+ and CD8+ blood T cells had expanded clonally by week 6.

This receptor was identified in an adult with an advanced solid tumor such as melanoma, head and neck, liver or kidney cancer. Here the sequenced sample was CD4+ or CD8+ T cells sorted from blood, taken in a trial of the OX40 agonist ivuxolimab. The chain links TRBV9 to TRBJ2-5; 13 nucleotides agree with TRBD2. CDR3 residues: CASSELAGGQRETQYF. CDR3 sequence (DNA): TGTGCCAGCAGCGAACTAGCGGGGGGGCAGCGAGAGACCCAGTACTTC. Full variable domain (remainder filled in from reference TRBV9 and TRBJ2-5): DSGVTQTPKHLITATGQRVTLRCSPRSGDLSVYWYQQSLDQGLQFLIQYYNGEERAKGNILERFSAQQFPDLHSELNLSSLELGDSALYFCASSELAGGQRETQYFGPGTRLLVL.